This record covers a single TCR beta chain. The CDR3 is 13 residues long. The V end lost 3 bases, the J end lost 5 bases, and 10 bases lay between the germline ends. From germline, CDR1 is SGHTA and CDR2 FQGTGA. The protocol was immunoSEQ multiplex PCR, while the TCRdb copy is restricted to in-frame clones and leaves out a portion. The data hold a few hundred thousand clones, with 85% observed a single time. This record belongs to a study of blood T cell repertoires in COVID-19. This sequence originates from a woman aged 18-35 years with acute or convalescent COVID-19. This chain joins TRBV7-3 and TRBJ2-5; D is undetermined. Input material: peripheral blood. CDR3 nucleotides: TGTGCCAGCAGCTTGCTAGTGGAGGAGACCCAGTACTTC. It is translated as CASSLLVEETQYF.